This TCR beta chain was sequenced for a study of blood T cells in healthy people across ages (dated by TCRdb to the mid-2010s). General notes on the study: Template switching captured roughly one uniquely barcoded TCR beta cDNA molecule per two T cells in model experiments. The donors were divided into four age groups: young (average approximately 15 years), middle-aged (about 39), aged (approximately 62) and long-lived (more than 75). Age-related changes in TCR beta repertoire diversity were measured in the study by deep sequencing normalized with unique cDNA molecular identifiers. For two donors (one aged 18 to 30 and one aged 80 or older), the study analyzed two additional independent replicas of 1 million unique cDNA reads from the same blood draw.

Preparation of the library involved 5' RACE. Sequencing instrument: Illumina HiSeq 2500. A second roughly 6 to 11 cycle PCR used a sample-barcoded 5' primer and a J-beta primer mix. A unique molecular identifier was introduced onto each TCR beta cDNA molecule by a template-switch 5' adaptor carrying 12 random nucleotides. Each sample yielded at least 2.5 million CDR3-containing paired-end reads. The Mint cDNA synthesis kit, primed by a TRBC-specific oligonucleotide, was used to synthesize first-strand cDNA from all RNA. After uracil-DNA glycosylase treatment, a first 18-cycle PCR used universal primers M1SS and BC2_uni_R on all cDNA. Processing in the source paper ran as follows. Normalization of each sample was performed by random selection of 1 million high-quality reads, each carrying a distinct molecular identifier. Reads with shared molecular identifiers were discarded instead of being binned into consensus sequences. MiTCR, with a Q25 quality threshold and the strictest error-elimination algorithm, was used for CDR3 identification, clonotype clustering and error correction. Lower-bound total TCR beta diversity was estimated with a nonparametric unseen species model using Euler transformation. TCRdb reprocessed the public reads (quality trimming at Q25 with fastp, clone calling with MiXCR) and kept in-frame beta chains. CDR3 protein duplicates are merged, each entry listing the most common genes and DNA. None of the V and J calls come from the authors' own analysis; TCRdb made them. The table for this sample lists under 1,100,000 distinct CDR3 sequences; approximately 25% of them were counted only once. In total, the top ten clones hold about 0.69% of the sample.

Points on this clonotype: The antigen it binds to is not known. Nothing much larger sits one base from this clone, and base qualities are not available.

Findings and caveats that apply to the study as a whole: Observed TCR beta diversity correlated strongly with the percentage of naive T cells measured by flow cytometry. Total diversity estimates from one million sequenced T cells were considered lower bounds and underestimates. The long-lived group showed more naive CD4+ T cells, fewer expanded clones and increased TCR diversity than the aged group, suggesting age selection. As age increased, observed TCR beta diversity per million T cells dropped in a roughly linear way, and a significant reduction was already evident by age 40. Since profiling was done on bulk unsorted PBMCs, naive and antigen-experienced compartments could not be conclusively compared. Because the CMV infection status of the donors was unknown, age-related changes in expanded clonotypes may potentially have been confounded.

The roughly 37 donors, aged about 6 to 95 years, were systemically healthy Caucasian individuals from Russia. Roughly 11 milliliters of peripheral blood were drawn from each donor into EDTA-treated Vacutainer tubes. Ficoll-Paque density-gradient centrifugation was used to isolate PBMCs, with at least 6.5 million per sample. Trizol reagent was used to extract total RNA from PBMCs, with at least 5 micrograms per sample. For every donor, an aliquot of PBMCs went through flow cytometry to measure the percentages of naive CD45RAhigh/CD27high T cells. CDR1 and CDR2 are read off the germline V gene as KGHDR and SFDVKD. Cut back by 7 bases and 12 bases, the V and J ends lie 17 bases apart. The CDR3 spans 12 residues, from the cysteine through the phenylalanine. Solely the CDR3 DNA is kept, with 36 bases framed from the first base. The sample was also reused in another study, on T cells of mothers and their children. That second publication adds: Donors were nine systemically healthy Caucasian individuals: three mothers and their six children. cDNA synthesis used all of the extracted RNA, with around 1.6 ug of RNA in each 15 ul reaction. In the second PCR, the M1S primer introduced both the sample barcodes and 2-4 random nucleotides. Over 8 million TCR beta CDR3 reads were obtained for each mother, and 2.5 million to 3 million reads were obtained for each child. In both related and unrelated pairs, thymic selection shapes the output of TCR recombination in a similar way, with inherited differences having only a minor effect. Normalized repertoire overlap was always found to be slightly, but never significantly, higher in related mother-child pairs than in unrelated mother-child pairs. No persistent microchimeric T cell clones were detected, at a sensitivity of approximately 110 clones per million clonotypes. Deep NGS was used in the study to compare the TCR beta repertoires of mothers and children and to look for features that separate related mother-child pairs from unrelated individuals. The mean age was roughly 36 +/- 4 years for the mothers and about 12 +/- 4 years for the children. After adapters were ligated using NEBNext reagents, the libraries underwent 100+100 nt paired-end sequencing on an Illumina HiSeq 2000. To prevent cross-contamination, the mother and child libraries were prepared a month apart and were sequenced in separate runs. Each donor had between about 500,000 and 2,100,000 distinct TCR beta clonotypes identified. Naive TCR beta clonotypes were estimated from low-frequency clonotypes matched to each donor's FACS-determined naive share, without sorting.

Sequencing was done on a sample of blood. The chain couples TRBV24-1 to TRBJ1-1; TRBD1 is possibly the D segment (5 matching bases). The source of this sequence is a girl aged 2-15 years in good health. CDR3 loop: CATSGRVGRSFF. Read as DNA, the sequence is TGTGCCACCAGCGGCAGGGTAGGTAGATCTTTCTTT.